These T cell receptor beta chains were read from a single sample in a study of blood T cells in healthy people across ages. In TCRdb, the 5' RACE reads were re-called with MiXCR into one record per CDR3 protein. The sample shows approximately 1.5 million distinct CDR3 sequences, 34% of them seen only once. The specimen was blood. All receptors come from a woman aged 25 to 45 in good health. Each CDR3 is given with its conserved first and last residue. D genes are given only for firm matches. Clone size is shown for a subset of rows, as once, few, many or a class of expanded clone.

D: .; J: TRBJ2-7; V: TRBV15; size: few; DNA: TGTGCCACCAGCAGAGACGGGGGAGCCTACGAGCAGTACTTC; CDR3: CATSRDGGAYEQYF
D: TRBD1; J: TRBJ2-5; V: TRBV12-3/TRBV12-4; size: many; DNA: TGTGCCAGCAGCCTTGGGACAGGGTCGGGGGAGACCCAGTACTTC; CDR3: CASSLGTGSGETQYF
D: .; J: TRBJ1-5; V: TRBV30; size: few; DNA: TGTGCCTGGAGCGTAGCTCGCAATCAGCCCCAGCATTTT; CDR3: CAWSVARNQPQHF
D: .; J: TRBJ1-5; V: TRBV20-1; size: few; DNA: TGCAGTGCTAGAGATCGGACACTGTGGAGGAAGCCCCAGCATTTT; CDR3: CSARDRTLWRKPQHF
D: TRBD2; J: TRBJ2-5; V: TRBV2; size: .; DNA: TGTGCCAGCGCCCGACTAGCGGGGGAACAAGAGACCCAGTACTTC; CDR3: CASARLAGEQETQYF
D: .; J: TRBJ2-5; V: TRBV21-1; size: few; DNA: TGTGCCAGCAGACCACCGGGGACCCAGTACTTC; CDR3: CASRPPGTQYF
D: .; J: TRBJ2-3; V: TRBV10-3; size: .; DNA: TGTGCCATCAGTGAAGGGCAGTGGGAGGCAGATACGCAGTATTTT; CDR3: CAISEGQWEADTQYF
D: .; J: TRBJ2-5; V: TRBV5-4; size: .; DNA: TGTGCCAGCAGTCGGAGGGACCCGGCCCTGGAGACCCAGTACTTC; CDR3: CASSRRDPALETQYF
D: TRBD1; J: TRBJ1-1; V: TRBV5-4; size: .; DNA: TGTGCCAGCAGCAAAGACAGGGTCGGCAGGATGAACACTGAAGCTTTCTTT; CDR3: CASSKDRVGRMNTEAFF
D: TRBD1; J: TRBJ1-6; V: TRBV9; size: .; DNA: TGTGCCAGCAGCACCATACAGGGGGGTGATTCACCCCTCCACTTT; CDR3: CASSTIQGGDSPLHF
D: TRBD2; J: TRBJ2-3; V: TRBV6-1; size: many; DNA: TGTGCCAGCAGTGAAAATTGGCTAGCGGGTGGCACAGATACGCAGTATTTT; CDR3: CASSENWLAGGTDTQYF
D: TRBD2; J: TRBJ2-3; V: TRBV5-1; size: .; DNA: TGCGCCAGCAGCTTGGATGGCGGGAGCCCCACAGATACGCAGTATTTT; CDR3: CASSLDGGSPTDTQYF
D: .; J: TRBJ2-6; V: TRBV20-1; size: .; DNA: TGCAGTGCTAGTAGGTCAAGGGTAAGGCCTGGGGCCAACGTCCTGACTTTC; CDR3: CSASRSRVRPGANVLTF
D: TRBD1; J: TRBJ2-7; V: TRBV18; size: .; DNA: TGTGGCAGCTCCCTTAGACAGGGCACCCACGAGCAGTACTTC; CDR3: CGSSLRQGTHEQYF
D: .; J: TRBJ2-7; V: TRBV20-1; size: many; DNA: TGCAGTGCTAGGTCTGTGGGGGTATCCTACGAGCAGTACTTC; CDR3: CSARSVGVSYEQYF
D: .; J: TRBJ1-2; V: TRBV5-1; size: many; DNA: TGCGCCAGCAGCCTAGACAGCGACTATGGCTACACCTTC; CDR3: CASSLDSDYGYTF
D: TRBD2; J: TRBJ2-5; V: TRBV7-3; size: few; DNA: TGTGCCAGCAGCTCGCAATTCCCGGGACTAGAAAACGGGGAGACCCAGTACTTC; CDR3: CASSSQFPGLENGETQYF
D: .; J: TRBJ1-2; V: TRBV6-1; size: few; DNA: TGTGCCAGCAGTCCGGGAGGAATGGATGGCTACACCTTC; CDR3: CASSPGGMDGYTF
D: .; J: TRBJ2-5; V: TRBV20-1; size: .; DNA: TGCAGTCCGATAACAAGACCGCCTGAGACCCAGTACTTC; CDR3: CSPITRPPETQYF
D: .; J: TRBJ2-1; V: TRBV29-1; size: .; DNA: TGCAGCGTTGAATCCCCCAGGAATGAGCAGTTCTTC; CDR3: CSVESPRNEQFF
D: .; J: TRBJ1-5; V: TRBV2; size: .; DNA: TGTGCCAGCAGTGTACAGGGACCTAGCAATCAGCCCCAGCATTTT; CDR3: CASSVQGPSNQPQHF
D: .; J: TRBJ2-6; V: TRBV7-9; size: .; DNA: TGTGCCAGCAGCTCCCGAGGTGCCGTCCTGACTTTC; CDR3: CASSSRGAVLTF
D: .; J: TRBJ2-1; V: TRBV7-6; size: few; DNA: TGTGCCAGCAGCTTGGTGGGAGGGGGCAACTACAATGAGCAGTTCTTC; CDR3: CASSLVGGGNYNEQFF
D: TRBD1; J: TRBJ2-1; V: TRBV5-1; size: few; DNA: TGCGCCAGCAGCTTGGGGACAGGGCAACTACACAATGAGCAGTTCTTC; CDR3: CASSLGTGQLHNEQFF
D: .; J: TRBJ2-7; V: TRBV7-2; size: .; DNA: TGTGCCAGCAGCCACAGGACTGGGGGGTTCGAGCAGTACTTC; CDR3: CASSHRTGGFEQYF
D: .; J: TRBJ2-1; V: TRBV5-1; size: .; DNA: TGCGCCAGCAGTTCCTTAGGGGCGCAGGGATCGAATGAGCAGTTCTTC; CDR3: CASSSLGAQGSNEQFF
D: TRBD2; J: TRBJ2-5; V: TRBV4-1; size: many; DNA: TGCGCCAGCAGCCAAGAACGGCTAGCGGGGGAGGGGGAGACCCAGTACTTC; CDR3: CASSQERLAGEGETQYF
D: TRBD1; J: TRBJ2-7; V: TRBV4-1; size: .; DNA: TGCGCCGGCAGCCAAGTTCTGGGACAGGGGTACGAGCAGTACTTC; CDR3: CAGSQVLGQGYEQYF
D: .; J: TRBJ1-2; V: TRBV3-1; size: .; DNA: TGTGCCAGCAGCCAACAACGGACACCTTATGGCTACACCTTC; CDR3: CASSQQRTPYGYTF